The 28 T cell receptor beta chains reported below all come from one sample, sequenced in a study of human T cells and chemical hapten exposure. TCRdb reprocessed the RACE reads via MiXCR and lists one record per CDR3 protein. This table has a few hundred thousand distinct CDR3 sequences, around 5.5% appearing once. This sample's time point: pre-sensitization, week 0. Treatment given: therapeutic diphenylcyclopropenone sensitization with weekly scalp DPC. The sequenced sample was whole blood, obtained in connection with sensitization to the hapten diphenylcyclopropenone (DPC). The receptors derive from a woman between 18 and 29 years old with alopecia areata. Some clones in this sample may be carry-over from other donors' samples.

There are a few counts of this clonotype. This chain connects TRBV6-2 or TRBV6-3 to TRBJ2-5; D gene uncertain. The CDR3 consists of 12 residues. Germline CDR1 and CDR2: MNHEY and SVGEGT. V dropped 5 bases and J dropped 4 bases, with 8 bases sitting between them. The DNA for the CDR3 is TGTGCCAGCAGTCGAAGCCGAGAGACCCAGTACTTC. Protein: CASSRSRETQYF.

This clonotype was counted many times. The V gene is TRBV9, the J gene TRBJ1-3; no clear D gene. Trimming pared 0 bases from V and 0 bases from J, leaving 10 bases between. The CDR3 runs to 16 residues. Germline V gene data show CDR1 as SGDLS and CDR2 as YYNGEE. In DNA, the CDR3 is TGTGCCAGCAGCGTAGGGATTTGGAGCTCTGGAAACACCATATATTTT. This codes for CASSVGIWSSGNTIYF.

This clonotype was counted at least ten times. The chain is built from TRBV27 and TRBJ2-7; D is undetermined. The CDR3 totals 13 residues. Trimming pared 10 bases from V and 7 bases from J, leaving 20 bases between. From germline, CDR1 is MNHEY and CDR2 SMNVEV (reference sequence). The CDR3 bases are TGTGCCACCCAGAATCCGAGCACGACGGAGCAGTACTTC. It translates to CATQNPSTTEQYF.

This chain joins TRBV6-6 and TRBJ1-5, with D tentatively TRBD1 (5 bases). Germline lookup yields CDR1 MNHNY and CDR2 SVGAGI (reference sequence). V lost 0 bases and J 7 bases, leaving 19 bases between the germline ends. This CDR3 contains 17 residues. Here the CDR3 DNA reads TGTGCCAGCAGTTACTCTTCTTTTTACAGGTTCGACCAGCCCCAGCATTTT. Residues: CASSYSSFYRFDQPQHF.

This clonotype was counted a few times. The rearrangement uses TRBV7-3 and TRBJ1-1; D is perhaps TRBD1 (5 bases). Germline V gene data show CDR1 as SGHTA and CDR2 as FQGTGA. This CDR3 region has 15 residues. Deletions cut 5 bases from V and 1 base from J, with 14 bases between. CDR3 in DNA: TGTGCCAGCAGCCCGTTTGCGGGGGAGAACACTGAAGCTTTCTTT. Translation: CASSPFAGENTEAFF.

This clonotype was counted many times. This chain connects TRBV7-2 to TRBJ1-6, with D possibly TRBD1 on 6 matching bases. Germline lookup yields CDR1 SGHTA and CDR2 FQGNSA. The CDR3 contains 16 residues. Trimming stripped 5 bases from V and 5 bases from J, with 16 bases between. In DNA, the CDR3 is TGTGCCAGCAGCCGGACAGCTCTGATCCATAATTCACCCCTCCACTTT. Translating gives CASSRTALIHNSPLHF. Full variable domain (missing parts from reference TRBV7-2 and TRBJ1-6): GAGVSQSPSNKVTEKGKDVELRCDPISGHTALYWYRQSLGQGLEFLIYFQGNSAPDKSGLPSDRFSAERTGGSVSTLTIQRTQQEDSAVYLCASSRTALIHNSPLHFGNGTRLTVT.

This clonotype has just a few counts. This chain joins TRBV10-3 and TRBJ2-2; D unresolved. V lost 11 bases to trimming and J lost 0 bases, with 16 bases between them. Per the germline V gene, CDR1 is ENHRY and CDR2 is SYGVKD. This CDR3 has 15 residues. As DNA, the CDR3 is TGTGCCTCCAAGGCCTTTCAGTCGAACACCGGGGAGCTGTTTTTT. This sequence encodes CASKAFQSNTGELFF.

This clonotype was observed many times. The chain links TRBV20-1 to TRBJ2-7; D possibly matches TRBD1 or TRBD2 (5 bases each). The CDR3 length is 14 residues. The germline V gene encodes CDR1 DFQATT and CDR2 SNEGSKA (reference sequence). The V and J ends lost 1 base and 2 bases respectively, with 12 bases between them. The CDR3 loop reads CSARVPGAPYEQYF. The CDR3 nucleotides read TGCAGTGCTAGAGTGCCCGGGGCACCCTACGAGCAGTACTTC.

The chain combines TRBV14 with TRBJ1-2; 7 nucleotides align to TRBD1. The V gene end was trimmed by 4 bases and the J gene end by 4 bases; junction bases not matched to a gene: 12. Germline V gene lookup returns CDR1 SGHDN and CDR2 FVKESK. The CDR3 is 16 amino acids. CDR3 DNA: TGTGCCAGCAGCCGGGGACAGCTCTTAGGCGGCTATGGCTACACCTTC. It translates to CASSRGQLLGGYGYTF. Full variable domain (missing parts from reference TRBV14 and TRBJ1-2): EAGVTQFPSHSVIEKGQTVTLRCDPISGHDNLYWYRRVMGKEIKFLLHFVKESKQDESGMPNNRFLAERTGGTYSTLKVQPAELEDSGVYFCASSRGQLLGGYGYTFGSGTRLTVV.

This clonotype was seen a handful of times. This rearrangement joins TRBV27 to TRBJ2-7; D unclear. V lost 2 bases and J 3 bases, leaving 8 bases between the germline ends. CDR1 and CDR2 from the germline V gene are MNHEY and SMNVEV (reference sequence). The CDR3 is made up of 13 amino acids. CDR3 residues: CASSLNAHYEQYF. The CDR3 nucleotides read TGTGCCAGCAGTTTAAACGCCCACTACGAGCAGTACTTC.

Concerning this clonotype: A much larger clone lies one base from this, so it may be a read error. This chain joins TRBV7-6 and TRBJ2-2, with D maybe TRBD2 (6 bases). CDR3 length: 16 residues. CDR1 and CDR2 from the germline V gene are SGHVS and FNYEAQ. CDR3 DNA sequence: TGTGCCAGCAGCTTAGCCGGGGCGGGGCCTACCGGGGGGCTGTTTTTT. Residues: CASSLAGAGPTGGLFF. Looking up the rest from reference TRBV7-6 and TRBJ2-2 gives the full variable domain: GAGVSQSPRYKVTKRGQDVALRCDPISGHVSLYWYRQALGQGPEFLTYFNYEAQQDKSGLPNDRFSAERPEGSISTLTIQRTEQRDSAMYRCASSLAGAGPTGGLFFGEGSRLTVL.

V is TRBV28 and J is TRBJ1-2; D is uncertain. The CDR3 sequence is 15 residues long. Trimming cost V 4 bases and J 2 bases, with 14 bases left between them. Germline lookup yields CDR1 MDHEN and CDR2 SYDVKM. CDR3 in DNA: TGTGCCAGCAGTTGGACGCTCACCAGAAACTATGGCTACACCTTC. Translated, it gives CASSWTLTRNYGYTF.

J is TRBJ2-3 and V is TRBV5-6, with no clear D. V lost 3 bases and J lost 9, with 14 bases in between. CDR3 length: 13 amino acids. Germline CDR1 SGHDT, CDR2 YYEEEE. DNA of the CDR3: TGTGCCAGCAGCTCCCGGCAGGCGAGGACGCAGTATTTT. As protein: CASSSRQARTQYF.

A few counts support this clonotype. The chain uses TRBV7-8 and TRBJ2-2; D may be TRBD1 or TRBD2 (6 bases each). This CDR3 comprises 14 residues. V lost 7 bases to trimming and J lost 4 bases, with 13 bases between them. Germline assignment: CDR1 SGHVS and CDR2 FQNEAQ. In DNA, the CDR3 is TGTGCCAGCAACGGGGGCTGGGTCACCGGGGAGCTGTTTTTT. Its translation: CASNGGWVTGELFF.

This clonotype was seen repeatedly, ten times or more. Here the CDR3 reads CSAYDGDFSTDTQYF. DNA of the CDR3: TGCAGTGCTTACGACGGGGACTTCAGCACAGATACGCAGTATTTT. This chain connects TRBV20-1 to TRBJ2-3; D might be TRBD2 (6 bases). The CDR3 has 15 amino acids. V dropped 5 bases and J dropped 0 bases, with 15 bases sitting between them. From germline, CDR1 is DFQATT and CDR2 SNEGSKA (reference sequence).

This clonotype was picked up many times. The chain has TRBV7-9 and TRBJ2-3; 7 positions agree with TRBD1. This CDR3 contains 20 residues. V trimming: 1 base; J trimming: 0 bases; junction bases outside the gene matches: 16. Germline assignment: CDR1 SEHNR and CDR2 FQNEAQ (reference sequence). The CDR3 sequence: CASSLVPPGQQRASTDTQYF. Here the CDR3 DNA reads TGTGCCAGCAGCTTAGTGCCCCCGGGACAGCAACGTGCTAGCACAGATACGCAGTATTTT.

The rearrangement joins TRBV14 to TRBJ1-2, with D unclear. This CDR3 comprises 14 residues. CDR1 SGHDN and CDR2 FVKESK come from the germline V gene. Trimming left V 1 base short and J 4 bases short, with 10 bases between. The CDR3 here is CASSQAAASYGYTF. The DNA for the CDR3 is TGTGCCAGCAGCCAAGCCGCAGCCTCCTATGGCTACACCTTC.

Many counts were recorded for this clonotype. This sequence joins TRBV7-2 and TRBJ1-5, with D unresolved. The germline V gene encodes CDR1 SGHTA and CDR2 FQGNSA. The CDR3 is 13 residues long. The V and J ends lost 4 bases and 6 bases respectively, with 10 bases between them. The CDR3: CASSSVFRQPQHF. In DNA form, the CDR3 reads TGTGCCAGCAGCTCGGTCTTTCGTCAGCCCCAGCATTTT.

V usage is TRBV6-9 and J usage is TRBJ1-5; no reliable D call. The CDR3 has 13 residues. Germline-derived CDR1 and CDR2 are MNHGY and SVAAGI. With 7 bases removed from V and 3 bases from J, the gap between germline ends came to 10 bases. The DNA of the CDR3 is TGTGCCAGCATCGGTTCTTCCAATCAGCCCCAGCATTTT. Translated, it gives CASIGSSNQPQHF.

In this sample, this clonotype turned up a few times. The chain is built from TRBV7-2 and TRBJ1-5; D is uncertain. V shed 1 base and J shed 2 bases, with 12 bases lying between them. CDR1 is SGHTA, CDR2 FQGNSA, per germline. The CDR3 consists of 16 residues. CDR3 protein: CASSLEDGSGNQPQHF. Written as DNA, the CDR3 is TGTGCCAGCAGCTTAGAGGACGGGAGCGGCAATCAGCCCCAGCATTTT.

This chain links TRBV12-3 or TRBV12-4 with TRBJ2-2, with TRBD2 matching over 8 bases. J lost 1 base, V lost 3 bases, and 1 base had no gene match. CDR3 length: 15 residues. Here the CDR3 reads CASSFAGGNTGELFF. DNA for the CDR3: TGTGCCAGCAGTTTCGCGGGGGGGAACACCGGGGAGCTGTTTTTT.

This clonotype was detected many times. This chain links TRBV6-2 or TRBV6-3 with TRBJ2-1, with a weak D call TRBD1 (6 bases). The CDR3 consists of 16 residues. V was pared by 6 bases and J by 5 bases, with 20 bases between. Germline V gene sequence: CDR1 MNHEY, CDR2 SVGEGT. This CDR3 is CASSPQGGGRHNEQFF. As DNA, the CDR3 is TGTGCCAGCAGCCCTCAGGGTGGGGGCAGGCACAATGAGCAGTTCTTC.

This sequence joins TRBV20-1 and TRBJ1-2; D remains unclear. The CDR3 spans 13 residues. Germline V gene data show CDR1 as DFQATT and CDR2 as SNEGSKA (reference sequence). The V gene lost 0 bases and the J gene lost 2 bases, with 7 bases spanning the gap. The CDR3 DNA is TGCAGTGCTAGAGATCTCAAGAACTATGGCTACACCTTC. Protein product: CSARDLKNYGYTF.

With regard to this clonotype: An end of the junction differs from the germline gene, which may be a read error. CDR3 nucleotides: TGTGCTAGCAGCGCGACCGGGACTCCCAAAACGCAGTATTTT. Translated, it gives CASSATGTPKTQYF. The rearrangement uses TRBV7-7 and TRBJ2-3, with a weak D call TRBD2 (6 bases). Germline V CDR1 and CDR2: SSHAT, FNYEAQ (reference sequence). This CDR3 has 14 amino acids.

This clonotype has at least ten counts. The genes are TRBV6-1 and TRBJ2-3, with a weak D call TRBD1 (6 bases). Per germline, CDR1 MNHNS and CDR2 SASEGT. CDR3 size: 16 residues. V shed 7 bases and J shed 3 bases, with 20 bases lying between them. The DNA for the CDR3 is TGTGCCAGCAAAGCCCGTCGTACAGGGTTGACAGATACGCAGTATTTT. This encodes CASKARRTGLTDTQYF.

The genes are TRBV4-1 and TRBJ1-5, with unresolved D. The V end was cut by 0 bases, the J end by 2 bases, with 8 bases between. This CDR3 region has 15 residues. Germline loops: CDR1 MGHRA, CDR2 YSYEKL. CDR3 in amino acids: CASSQDQAGNQPQHF. In nucleotides, the CDR3 is TGCGCCAGCAGCCAAGATCAGGCAGGCAATCAGCCCCAGCATTTT.

The chain uses TRBV7-7 and TRBJ1-4, with a weak D call TRBD1 (6 bases). This CDR3 has 13 residues. Germline CDR1 is SSHAT and CDR2 is FNYEAQ (reference sequence). The CDR3 sequence: CVTQRGADEKLFF. The CDR3 DNA is TGTGTTACCCAAAGGGGGGCGGATGAAAAACTGTTTTTT.

This clonotype came up many times. V gene TRBV29-1 combines with J gene TRBJ2-3; D not resolved. V was cut by 1 base and J by 4 bases, with 6 bases left in between. The CDR3 spans 12 residues. In germline, CDR1 is SQVTM, CDR2 ANQGSEA. The DNA of the CDR3 is TGCAGCGTTGAAGTGGTAGCAGATACGCAGTATTTT. It yields the protein CSVEVVADTQYF.